This TCR beta chain was sequenced in a study of blood T cell repertoires in COVID-19. Study context: T cells, B-cell-depleted T cells, or PBMCs supplied cDNA or gDNA.

Source study methods: For nucleated cells, counts were estimated from reference gene primer amplification. The table came from immunoSEQ multiplex PCR; TCRdb's copy has only in-frame clones and leaves some out. The D gene and trimming were derived from the DNA, and the V and J assignments and clone size from that table. Among under 130,000 clones listed, roughly 72% were seen once. This clone came up a few times. The CDR3 is 13 amino acids. Germline V gene sequence: CDR1 SGHVS, CDR2 FQNEAQ. V was pared by 0 bases and J by 7 bases, with 10 bases between. The receptor's source is a man of 80 years or more with acute or convalescent COVID-19. V gene TRBV7-8 combines with J gene TRBJ2-7, with a possible D match to TRBD1 (6 bases). The sequenced material came from peripheral blood. In DNA, the CDR3 is TGTGCCAGCAGCTTAGCGCAGAGGGGGGAGCAGTACTTC. Encoded protein: CASSLAQRGEQYF.